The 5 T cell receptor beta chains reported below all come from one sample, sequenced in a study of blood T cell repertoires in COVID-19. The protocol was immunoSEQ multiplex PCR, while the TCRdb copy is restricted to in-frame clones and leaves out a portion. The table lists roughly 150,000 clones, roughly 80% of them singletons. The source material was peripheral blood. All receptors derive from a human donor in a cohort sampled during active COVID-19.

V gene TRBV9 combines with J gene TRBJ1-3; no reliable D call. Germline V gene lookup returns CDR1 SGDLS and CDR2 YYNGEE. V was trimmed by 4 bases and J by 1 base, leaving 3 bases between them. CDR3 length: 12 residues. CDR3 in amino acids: CASSPSGNTIYF. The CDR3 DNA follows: TGTGCCAGCAGCCCATCTGGAAACACCATATATTTT.

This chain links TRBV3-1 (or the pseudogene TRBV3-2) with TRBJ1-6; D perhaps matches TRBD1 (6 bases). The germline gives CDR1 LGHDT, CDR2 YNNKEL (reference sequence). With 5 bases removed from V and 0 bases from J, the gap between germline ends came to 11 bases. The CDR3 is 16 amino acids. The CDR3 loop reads CASSKQGFSYNSPLHF. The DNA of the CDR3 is TGTGCCAGCAGCAAACAGGGATTCTCCTATAATTCACCCCTCCACTTT.

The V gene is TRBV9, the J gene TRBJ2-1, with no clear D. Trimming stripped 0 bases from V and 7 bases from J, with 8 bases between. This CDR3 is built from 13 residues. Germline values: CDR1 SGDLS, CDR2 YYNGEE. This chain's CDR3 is CASSVDLRNEQFF. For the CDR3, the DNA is TGTGCCAGCAGCGTAGACCTGAGGAATGAGCAGTTCTTC. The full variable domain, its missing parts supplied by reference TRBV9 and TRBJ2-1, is DSGVTQTPKHLITATGQRVTLRCSPRSGDLSVYWYQQSLDQGLQFLIQYYNGEERAKGNILERFSAQQFPDLHSELNLSSLELGDSALYFCASSVDLRNEQFFGPGTRLTVL.

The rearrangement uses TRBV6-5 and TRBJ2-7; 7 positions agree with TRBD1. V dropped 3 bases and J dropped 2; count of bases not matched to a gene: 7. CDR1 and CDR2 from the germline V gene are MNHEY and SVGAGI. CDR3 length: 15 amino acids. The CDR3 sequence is CASSYGSGGTYEQYF. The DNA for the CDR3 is TGTGCCAGCAGTTATGGGTCAGGGGGTACCTACGAGCAGTACTTC.

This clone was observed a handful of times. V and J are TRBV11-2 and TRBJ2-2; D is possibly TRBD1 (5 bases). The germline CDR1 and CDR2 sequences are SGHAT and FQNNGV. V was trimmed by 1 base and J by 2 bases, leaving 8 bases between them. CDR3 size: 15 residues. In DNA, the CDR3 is TGTGCCAGCAGCTTAGCGGACAAAAACACCGGGGAGCTGTTTTTT. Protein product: CASSLADKNTGELFF. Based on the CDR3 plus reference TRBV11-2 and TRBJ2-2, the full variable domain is EAGVAQSPRYKIIEKRQSVAFWCNPISGHATLYWYQQILGQGPKLLIQFQNNGVVDDSQLPKDRFSAERLKGVDSTLKIQPAKLEDSAVYLCASSLADKNTGELFFGEGSRLTVL.